Each of the 27 T cell receptor beta chains below was sequenced from the same sample in a study of T cells in Graves' hyperthyroidism and ophthalmopathy. RNA transcripts gave rise to amplified TCR beta CDR3 regions. The HTBI primer set was used in a first-round RT-PCR of the TCR CDR3. TCRdb passed the multiplex PCR reads through MiXCR, listing each CDR3 protein once. This sample has a few hundred thousand distinct CDR3 sequences, with 46% found just once. Sequenced sample: peripheral blood or thyroid tissue (not recorded which). The source is a woman aged 18-29 years with Graves' hyperthyroidism.

This sequence joins TRBV9 and TRBJ1-6; possibly TRBD1 for D (6 bases). V was pared by 3 bases and J by 10 bases, with 11 bases between. The CDR3 is made up of 13 amino acids. CDR1 is SGDLS, CDR2 YYNGEE, per germline. CDR3 sequence (DNA): TGTGCCAGCAGCGCACAGGGTCGCTCACCCCTCCACTTT. It encodes CASSAQGRSPLHF. Based on the CDR3 plus reference TRBV9 and TRBJ1-6, the full variable domain is DSGVTQTPKHLITATGQRVTLRCSPRSGDLSVYWYQQSLDQGLQFLIQYYNGEERAKGNILERFSAQQFPDLHSELNLSSLELGDSALYFCASSAQGRSPLHFGNGTRLTVT.

Written as DNA, the CDR3 is TGTGCCAGCAGTTTATTTGGGGGCATAAGCAATCAGCCCCAGCATTTT. Its protein is CASSLFGGISNQPQHF. The J gene is TRBJ1-5, the V gene TRBV12-3 or TRBV12-4; possibly TRBD1 for D (6 bases). V lost 2 bases and J 1 base, leaving 12 bases between the germline ends. This CDR3 is built from 16 residues.

This clonotype has a count of ten or more. This chain uses TRBV13 with TRBJ2-2; 14 positions match TRBD2. Germline loops: CDR1 PRHDT, CDR2 FYEKMQ (reference sequence). Losses at the gene ends were 5 bases for V and 6 bases for J; bases not matched to a gene: 5. This CDR3 is 16 amino acids long. CDR3 DNA sequence: TGTGCCAGCAGCCCAGGGACTAGCGGGAGACCCGGGGAGCTGTTTTTT. It specifies CASSPGTSGRPGELFF.

In its sample, this clonotype was seen many times. The chain joins TRBV6-5 to TRBJ2-7, with 11 nucleotides matching TRBD1. Germline V gene data show CDR1 as MNHEY and CDR2 as SVGAGI. This CDR3 contains 14 residues. V trimming: 5 bases; J trimming: 5 bases; junction bases outside the gene matches: 5. In DNA, the CDR3 is TGTGCCAGCAGTAGACCGGGACAGGGGGACGAGCAGTACTTC. It encodes CASSRPGQGDEQYF.

At least ten counts were recorded for this clonotype. J is TRBJ1-5 and V is TRBV29-1; TRBD1 matches 9 bases. The CDR3 has 13 amino acids. The V gene end was trimmed by 7 bases and the J gene end by 5 bases; junction bases not matched to a gene: 6. Germline CDR1 reads SQVTM; CDR2 reads ANQGSEA. CDR3 amino acids: CSAADRGHQPQHF. The CDR3 nucleotides read TGCAGCGCGGCGGACAGGGGTCATCAGCCCCAGCATTTT.

Of note for this clonotype: A much more abundant neighbour one base away suggests this may be a read error. The CDR3 DNA is TGCGCCAGCAGTGCCAGCGGGCCACCCTACGAGCAGTACTTC. This translates into CASSASGPPYEQYF. This chain connects TRBV10-1 to TRBJ2-7; tentative D call: TRBD2 (6 bases). This CDR3 contains 14 residues. V gave up 4 bases and J gave up 2 bases, with 12 bases separating them. In germline, CDR1 is WNHNN, CDR2 SYGVQD (reference sequence).

The count of this clonotype is one. V and J are TRBV7-3 and TRBJ2-2; 7 positions agree with TRBD1. The CDR3 has 16 amino acids. The V segment lost 2 bases and the J segment 6 bases; nucleotides outside the gene matches: 9. Germline values: CDR1 SGHTA, CDR2 FQGTGA. The CDR3 sequence: CASSLDRVPKPGELFF. The CDR3 DNA sequence: TGTGCCAGCAGCTTAGACAGGGTCCCCAAGCCCGGGGAGCTGTTTTTT.

The rearrangement links TRBV7-3 to TRBJ1-1, with D possibly TRBD1 on 6 matching bases. Germline CDR1 is SGHTA and CDR2 is FQGTGA. Trimming cost V 6 bases and J 6 bases, with 17 bases left between them. This CDR3 comprises 14 residues. The CDR3, as DNA: TGTGCCAGCAGTACGGGGGGCGGGTGGGCTGAAGCTTTCTTT. Translated: CASSTGGGWAEAFF.

The CDR3 protein is CASSPTGFLYSNQPQHF. The CDR3 coding sequence is TGTGCCAGCAGCCCTACAGGGTTCCTCTATAGCAATCAGCCCCAGCATTTT. The chain links TRBV12-3 or TRBV12-4 to TRBJ1-5, with D possibly TRBD1 on 6 matching bases. The CDR3 is 17 residues long. The V gene lost 6 bases and the J gene lost 0 bases, with 18 bases spanning the gap.

This clonotype was detected many times. CDR3: CASSLASIASETQYF. CDR3 nucleotide sequence: TGTGCCAGCAGCTTGGCCTCAATCGCATCGGAGACCCAGTACTTC. The chain joins TRBV5-6 to TRBJ2-5; D is ambiguous. The V end was cut by 0 bases, the J end by 5 bases, with 14 bases between. CDR3 length equals 15 residues. The germline V gene has CDR1 SGHDT and CDR2 YYEEEE.

In the case of this clonotype: In this CDR3 the conserved last residue, phenylalanine or tryptophan, is missing, so a read error is likely. The limits of the CDR3 on the DNA are not certain, so only TCRdb's listed CDR3 is given. The chain carries TRBV7-6 and TRBJ1-6; the table names TRBD1, a call not compared with the DNA. The CDR3 is 11 amino acids in total, end residues counted. The germline CDR1 and CDR2 sequences are SGHVS and FNYEAQ. CDR3 protein: CASSSTPRTYS.

Turning to this clonotype: It may be a read error: a sequence one base away is much more abundant. This chain uses TRBV7-2 with TRBJ1-4; the D is unclear. With 3 bases removed from V and 8 bases from J, the gap between germline ends came to 19 bases. This CDR3 spans 16 amino acids. The germline CDR1 and CDR2 sequences are SGHTA and FQGNSA. The CDR3: CASSLSVSPAREKLFF. CDR3 sequence (DNA): TGTGCCAGCAGCTTGTCTGTCTCGCCAGCCCGCGAAAAACTGTTTTTT.

This chain uses TRBV5-1 with TRBJ2-7; 14 bases line up with TRBD2. The CDR3 runs to 18 residues. V was clipped by 0 bases and J by 3 bases; unmatched bases: 8. Germline CDR1 SGHRS, CDR2 YFSETQ. This chain's CDR3 is CASSLGLAGGPYNYEQYF. The CDR3 nucleotides read TGCGCCAGCAGCTTGGGACTAGCGGGAGGGCCCTACAACTACGAGCAGTACTTC.

This chain connects TRBV30 to TRBJ2-5; TRBD1 might be the D (5 bases). The CDR3 is made up of 12 amino acids. From germline, CDR1 is GTSNPN and CDR2 SVGIG (reference sequence). V dropped 7 bases and J dropped 5 bases, with 14 bases sitting between them. For the CDR3, the DNA is TGTGCCTTGGGGCAGGGATGGGAGACCCAGTACTTC. It yields the protein CALGQGWETQYF.

The V call is TRBV2, the J call TRBJ2-3; 11 nucleotides line up with TRBD2. The length of the CDR3 is 15 residues. J lost 7 bases, V lost 4 bases, and 7 bases had no gene match. Germline CDR1 and CDR2: SNHLY and FYNNEI. CDR3 region: CASSVTSGTENTQYF. The CDR3 DNA reads TGTGCCAGCAGTGTGACTAGCGGGACAGAAAATACGCAGTATTTT.

This chain links TRBV5-1 with TRBJ2-2, with D uncertain. The CDR3 runs to 15 residues. CDR1 and CDR2 from the germline V gene are SGHRS and YFSETQ. The germline V and J ends were trimmed by 0 bases and 5 bases, with 11 bases remaining between them. CDR3 DNA sequence: TGCGCCAGCAGCTTGGATGGGTATCGGACCGGGGAGCTGTTTTTT. Its protein product is CASSLDGYRTGELFF.

At least ten counts were recorded for this clonotype. V usage is TRBV4-2 and J usage is TRBJ2-5, with 8 nucleotides matching TRBD1. The V gene's germline CDR1 is LGHNA and CDR2 YNFKEQ. The CDR3 extends over 15 amino acids. The J segment lost 5 bases and the V segment lost 4 bases, leaving 9 bases of the junction unmatched. The CDR3 nucleotides read TGTGCCAGCAGCCCGGATCGCAGGGGGCAGGAGACCCAGTACTTC. Its translation: CASSPDRRGQETQYF.

This clonotype has more than one count but fewer than ten. This chain joins TRBV18 and TRBJ1-2; D uncertain. This CDR3 is 12 amino acids long. V was clipped by 3 bases and J by 8 bases, with 10 bases between them. Germline lookup yields CDR1 KGHSH and CDR2 LQKENI. The CDR3 DNA reads as TGTGCCAGCTCACCGAGGGATCGGGGCTACACCTTC. Protein: CASSPRDRGYTF.

The CDR3 here is CASSTAQPSGAFF. For the CDR3, the DNA is TGTGCCAGTAGTACAGCACAGCCCAGCGGAGCTTTCTTT. The V call is TRBV19, the J call TRBJ1-1; D is undetermined. Germline V CDR1 and CDR2: LNHDA, SQIVND (reference sequence). The CDR3 is 13 amino acids. Trimming removed 4 bases from V and 10 bases from J, with 16 bases in between.

The sample holds a few counts of this clonotype. A much larger clone sits a single nucleotide away, making a read error possible. V gene TRBV20-1 combines with J gene TRBJ1-2; D remains ambiguous. The CDR3 runs to 10 residues. V shed 0 bases and J shed 4 bases, with 0 bases lying between them. Germline CDR1 is DFQATT and CDR2 is SNEGSKA (reference sequence). CDR3 in amino acids: CSARDYGYTF. The CDR3 DNA reads as TGCAGTGCTAGAGACTATGGCTACACCTTC.

The rearrangement links TRBV7-9 to TRBJ2-7, with D perhaps assigned TRBD1 or TRBD2 (6 bases each). There are 13 residues in the CDR3. V shed 8 bases and J shed 3 bases, with 14 bases lying between them. In germline, CDR1 is SEHNR, CDR2 FQNEAQ (reference sequence). The CDR3 nucleotides are TGTGCCAGCGGGGGCGGAGGGATCTACGAGCAGTACTTC. Amino acids: CASGGGGIYEQYF. Filled out from reference TRBV7-9 and TRBJ2-7, the complete variable domain reads DTGVSQNPRHKITKRGQNVTFRCDPISEHNRLYWYRQTLGQGPEFLTYFQNEAQLEKSRLLSDRFSAERPKGSFSTLEIQRTEQGDSAMYLCASGGGGIYEQYFGPGTRLTVT.

This clonotype has more than one count but fewer than ten. This chain links TRBV7-9 with TRBJ2-7; D remains unclear. V lost 0 bases and J 4 bases, leaving 13 bases between the germline ends. The CDR3 runs to 15 residues. Germline V gene sequence: CDR1 SEHNR, CDR2 FQNEAQ (reference sequence). This CDR3 is CASSLAGSARYEQYF. CDR3 DNA sequence: TGTGCCAGCAGCTTAGCAGGGTCGGCCCGATACGAGCAGTACTTC.

This clonotype was seen a few times. The genes are TRBV12-3 or TRBV12-4 and TRBJ1-3, with 9 bases identical to TRBD1. V lost 7 bases and J lost 11; bases outside the gene matches: 3. CDR3 size: 11 residues. The CDR3 bases are TGTGCCAGCACCCGGACAGGGGCCATATATTTT. This translates into CASTRTGAIYF.

The chain recombines TRBV7-9 with TRBJ2-7, with 8 bases fitting TRBD1. Germline trimming cut 5 bases from V and 6 bases from J; bases unmatched to any gene: 12. The length of the CDR3 is 15 residues. The germline V gene encodes CDR1 SEHNR and CDR2 FQNEAQ (reference sequence). The CDR3 DNA reads as TGTGCCAGCAGCCCCCCCACGGACAGGGTCTTCGAGCAGTACTTC. Its translation: CASSPPTDRVFEQYF.

This clonotype was found many times. V and J are TRBV7-2 and TRBJ1-1, with D perhaps TRBD1 (5 bases). Trimming took 8 bases from V and 5 from J, leaving 15 bases between them. Germline CDR1 SGHTA, CDR2 FQGNSA. The length of the CDR3 is 13 residues. Written as DNA, the CDR3 is TGTGCCAGCCAACCCGGGGGGAAGACTGAAGCTTTCTTT. It codes for CASQPGGKTEAFF.

The rearrangement links TRBV20-1 to TRBJ1-6; 9 positions match TRBD1. This CDR3 region has 12 residues. Germline lookup yields CDR1 DFQATT and CDR2 SNEGSKA (reference sequence). J gave up 14 bases and V 6 bases, and 8 bases lay outside the gene matches. CDR3: CSASDRGRSLHF. The CDR3 nucleotides are TGCAGTGCCTCGGACAGGGGAAGATCCCTCCACTTT.

The V gene is TRBV2, the J gene TRBJ2-5, with 9 bases fitting TRBD2. The DNA end lines up better with TRBJ2-1; the J call may be wrong. The germline V gene encodes CDR1 SNHLY and CDR2 FYNNEI. This CDR3 has 14 amino acids. The CDR3 loop is CASRLTSGYNEQFF. DNA for the CDR3: TGTGCCAGCAGGTTGACTAGCGGTTACAATGAGCAGTTCTTC.